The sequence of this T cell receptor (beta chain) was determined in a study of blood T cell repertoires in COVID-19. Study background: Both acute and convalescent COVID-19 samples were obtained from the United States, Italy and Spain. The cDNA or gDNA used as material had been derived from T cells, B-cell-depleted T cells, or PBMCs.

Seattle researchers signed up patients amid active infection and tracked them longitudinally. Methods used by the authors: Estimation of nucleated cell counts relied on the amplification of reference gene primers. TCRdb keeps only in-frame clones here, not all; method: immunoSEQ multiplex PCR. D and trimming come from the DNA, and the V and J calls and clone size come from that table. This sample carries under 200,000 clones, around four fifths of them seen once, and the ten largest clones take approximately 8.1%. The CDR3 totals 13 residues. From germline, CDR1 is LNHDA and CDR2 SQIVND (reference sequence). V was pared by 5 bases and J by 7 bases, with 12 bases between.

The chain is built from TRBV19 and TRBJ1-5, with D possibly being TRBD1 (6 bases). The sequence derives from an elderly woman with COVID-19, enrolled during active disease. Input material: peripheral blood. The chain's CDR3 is CASSPGVVQPQHF. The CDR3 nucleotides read TGTGCCAGTAGTCCAGGGGTGGTACAGCCCCAGCATTTT. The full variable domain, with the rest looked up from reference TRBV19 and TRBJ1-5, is DGGITQSPKYLFRKEGQNVTLSCEQNLNHDAMYWYRQDPGQGLRLIYYSQIVNDFQKGDIAEGYSVSREKKESFPLTVTSAQKNPTAFYLCASSPGVVQPQHFGDGTRLSIL.